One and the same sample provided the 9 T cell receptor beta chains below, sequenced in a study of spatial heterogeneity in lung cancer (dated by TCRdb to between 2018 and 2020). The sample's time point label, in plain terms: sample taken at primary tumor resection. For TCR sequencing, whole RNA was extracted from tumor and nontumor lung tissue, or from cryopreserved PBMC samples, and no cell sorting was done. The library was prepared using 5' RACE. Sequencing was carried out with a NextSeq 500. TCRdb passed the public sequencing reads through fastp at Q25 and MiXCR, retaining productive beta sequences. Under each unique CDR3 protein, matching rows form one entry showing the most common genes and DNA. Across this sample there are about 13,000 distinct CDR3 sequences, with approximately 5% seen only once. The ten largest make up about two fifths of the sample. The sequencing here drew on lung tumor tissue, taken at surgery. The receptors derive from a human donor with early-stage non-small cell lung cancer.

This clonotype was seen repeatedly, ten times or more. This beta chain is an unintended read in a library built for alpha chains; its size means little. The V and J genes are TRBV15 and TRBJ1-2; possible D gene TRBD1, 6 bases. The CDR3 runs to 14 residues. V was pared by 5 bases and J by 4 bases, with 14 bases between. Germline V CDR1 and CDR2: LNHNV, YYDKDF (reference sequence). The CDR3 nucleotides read TGTGCCACCAGCGTCGTCAGGGGTGGCTATGGCTACACCTTC. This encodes CATSVVRGGYGYTF.

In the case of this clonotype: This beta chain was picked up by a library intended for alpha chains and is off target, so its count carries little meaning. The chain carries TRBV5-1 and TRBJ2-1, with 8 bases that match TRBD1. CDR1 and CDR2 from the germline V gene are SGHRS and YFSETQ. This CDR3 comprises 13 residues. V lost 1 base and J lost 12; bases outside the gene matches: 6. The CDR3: CASSLSRQGPQFF. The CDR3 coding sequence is TGCGCCAGCAGCTTGAGCAGACAGGGGCCGCAGTTCTTC.

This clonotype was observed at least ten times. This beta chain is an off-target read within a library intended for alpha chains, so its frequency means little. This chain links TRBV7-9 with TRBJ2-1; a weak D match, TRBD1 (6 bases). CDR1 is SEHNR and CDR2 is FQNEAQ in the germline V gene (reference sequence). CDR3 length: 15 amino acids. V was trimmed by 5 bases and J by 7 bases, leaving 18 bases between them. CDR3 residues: CASSPQGKVRNEQFF. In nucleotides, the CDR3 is TGTGCCAGCAGCCCACAGGGTAAAGTTAGGAATGAGCAGTTCTTC.

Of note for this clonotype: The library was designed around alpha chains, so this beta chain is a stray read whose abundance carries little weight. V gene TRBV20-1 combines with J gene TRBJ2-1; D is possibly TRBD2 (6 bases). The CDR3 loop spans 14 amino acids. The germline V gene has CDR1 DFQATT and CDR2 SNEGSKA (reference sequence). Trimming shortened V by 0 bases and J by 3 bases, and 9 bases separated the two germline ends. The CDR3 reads CSAREGGNYNEQFF. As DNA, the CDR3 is TGCAGTGCTAGAGAGGGCGGGAACTACAATGAGCAGTTCTTC.

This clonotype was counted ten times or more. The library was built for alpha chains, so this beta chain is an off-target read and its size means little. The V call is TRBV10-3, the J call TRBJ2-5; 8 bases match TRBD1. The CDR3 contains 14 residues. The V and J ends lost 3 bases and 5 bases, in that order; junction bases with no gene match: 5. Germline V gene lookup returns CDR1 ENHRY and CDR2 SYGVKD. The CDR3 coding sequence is TGTGCCATCAGTGATGGACAGGGAGTGGAGACCCAGTACTTC. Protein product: CAISDGQGVETQYF.

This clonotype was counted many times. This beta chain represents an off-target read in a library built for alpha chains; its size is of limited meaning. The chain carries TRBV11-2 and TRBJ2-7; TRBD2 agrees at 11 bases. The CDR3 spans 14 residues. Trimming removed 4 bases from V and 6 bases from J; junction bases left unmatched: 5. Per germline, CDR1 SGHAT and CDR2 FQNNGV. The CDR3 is CASSSLAGEFEQYV. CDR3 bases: TGTGCCAGCAGCTCACTAGCGGGAGAGTTCGAGCAGTACGTC.

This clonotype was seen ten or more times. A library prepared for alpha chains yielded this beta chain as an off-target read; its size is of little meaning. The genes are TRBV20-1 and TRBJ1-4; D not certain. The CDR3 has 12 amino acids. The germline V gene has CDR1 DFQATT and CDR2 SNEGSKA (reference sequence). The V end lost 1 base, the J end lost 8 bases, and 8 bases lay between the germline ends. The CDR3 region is CSARVPGEKLFF. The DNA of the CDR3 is TGCAGTGCTAGAGTCCCGGGGGAAAAACTGTTTTTT.

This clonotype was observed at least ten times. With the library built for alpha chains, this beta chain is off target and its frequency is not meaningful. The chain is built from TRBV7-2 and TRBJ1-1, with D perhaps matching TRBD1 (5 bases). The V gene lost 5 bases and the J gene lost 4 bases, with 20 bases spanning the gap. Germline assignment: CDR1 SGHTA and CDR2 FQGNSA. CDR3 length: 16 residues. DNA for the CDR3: TGTGCCAGCAGCCCTTTGGTTGGGCAGGGAATCACTGAAGCTTTCTTT. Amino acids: CASSPLVGQGITEAFF.

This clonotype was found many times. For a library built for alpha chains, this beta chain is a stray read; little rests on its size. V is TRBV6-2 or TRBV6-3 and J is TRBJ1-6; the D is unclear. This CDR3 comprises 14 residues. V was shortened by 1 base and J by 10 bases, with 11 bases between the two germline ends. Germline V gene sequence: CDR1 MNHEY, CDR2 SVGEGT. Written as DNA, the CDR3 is TGTGCCAGCAGTTACTTGGGCTACGGATCACCCCTCCACTTT. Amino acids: CASSYLGYGSPLHF.